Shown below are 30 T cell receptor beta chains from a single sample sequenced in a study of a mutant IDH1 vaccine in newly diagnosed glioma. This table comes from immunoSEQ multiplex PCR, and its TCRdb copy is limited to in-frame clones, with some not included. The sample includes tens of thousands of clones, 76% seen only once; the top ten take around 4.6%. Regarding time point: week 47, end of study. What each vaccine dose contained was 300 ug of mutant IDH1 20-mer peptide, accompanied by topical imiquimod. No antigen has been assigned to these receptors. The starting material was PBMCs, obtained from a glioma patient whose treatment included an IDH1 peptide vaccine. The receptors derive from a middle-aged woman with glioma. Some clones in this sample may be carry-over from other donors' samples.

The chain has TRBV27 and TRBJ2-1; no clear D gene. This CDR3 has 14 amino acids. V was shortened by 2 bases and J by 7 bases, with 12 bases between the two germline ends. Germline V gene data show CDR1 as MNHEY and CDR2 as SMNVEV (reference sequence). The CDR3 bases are TGTGCCAGCAGTTTAGGGGTAAGGTGGAATGAGCAGTTCTTC. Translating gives CASSLGVRWNEQFF.

The CDR3 sequence: CASSPLRGDTEAFF. CDR3 coding DNA: TGTGCCAGCTCACCGCTACGTGGGGACACTGAAGCTTTCTTT. The chain couples TRBV18 to TRBJ1-1, with D unclear. This CDR3 spans 14 amino acids. Trimming removed 3 bases at V and 3 bases at J, with 11 bases between. Germline loops: CDR1 KGHSH, CDR2 LQKENI.

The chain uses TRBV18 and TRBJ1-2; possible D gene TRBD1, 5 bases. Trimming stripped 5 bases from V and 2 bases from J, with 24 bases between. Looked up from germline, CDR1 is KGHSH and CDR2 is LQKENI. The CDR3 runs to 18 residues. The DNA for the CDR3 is TGTGCCAGCTCAACCACCCTGGATAGAGGCAGGGCCAACTATGGCTACACCTTC. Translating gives CASSTTLDRGRANYGYTF. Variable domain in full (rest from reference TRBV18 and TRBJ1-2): NAGVMQNPRHLVRRRGQEARLRCSPMKGHSHVYWYRQLPEEGLKFMVYLQKENIIDESGMPKERFSAEFPKEGPSILRIQQVVRGDSAAYFCASSTTLDRGRANYGYTFGSGTRLTVV.

CDR3 nucleotides: TGTGCCAGCAGCCCCCTCTTGGAACCATCCTACGAGCAGTACTTC. This gives the protein CASSPLLEPSYEQYF. V and J are TRBV14 and TRBJ2-7; no clear D gene. Trimming left V 4 bases short and J 1 base short, with 14 bases between. The CDR3 is 15 residues long. Germline loops: CDR1 SGHDN, CDR2 FVKESK.

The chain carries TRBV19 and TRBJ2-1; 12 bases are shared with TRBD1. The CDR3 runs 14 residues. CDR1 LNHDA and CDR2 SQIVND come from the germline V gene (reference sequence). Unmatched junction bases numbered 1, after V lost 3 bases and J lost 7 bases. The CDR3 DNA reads TGTGCCAGTAGTATGGGACAGGGGGCAAATGAGCAGTTCTTC. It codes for CASSMGQGANEQFF.

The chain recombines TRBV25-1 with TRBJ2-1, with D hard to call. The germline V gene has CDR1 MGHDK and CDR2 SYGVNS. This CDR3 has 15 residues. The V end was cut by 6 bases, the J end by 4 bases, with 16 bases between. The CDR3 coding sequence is TGTGCCAGCAGGACCTGCCAATATTGGTACAATGAGCAGTTCTTC. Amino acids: CASRTCQYWYNEQFF.

CDR3: CASSLARGEGDYNEQFF. As DNA, the CDR3 is TGTGCCAGCAGCTTAGCTCGGGGAGAGGGGGACTACAATGAGCAGTTCTTC. V gene TRBV11-1 combines with J gene TRBJ2-1; D is possibly TRBD1 (6 bases). This CDR3 has 17 amino acids. Trimming took 0 bases from V and 3 from J, leaving 15 bases between them. Germline V gene sequence: CDR1 SGHAT, CDR2 FQDESV (reference sequence).

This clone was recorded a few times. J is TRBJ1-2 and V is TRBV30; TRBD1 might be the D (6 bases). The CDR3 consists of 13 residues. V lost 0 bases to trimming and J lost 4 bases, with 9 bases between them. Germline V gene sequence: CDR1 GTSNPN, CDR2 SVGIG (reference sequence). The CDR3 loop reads CAWSVGGPYGYTF. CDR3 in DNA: TGTGCCTGGAGTGTCGGGGGCCCCTATGGCTACACCTTC.

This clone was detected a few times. CDR3 residues: CASSEYGDVEAFF. CDR3 nucleotides: TGCGCCAGCAGTGAGTACGGGGATGTGGAAGCTTTCTTT. The chain joins TRBV10-1 to TRBJ1-1; unclear D gene. Trimming shortened V by 1 base and J by 8 bases, and 11 bases separated the two germline ends. Germline V gene lookup returns CDR1 WNHNN and CDR2 SYGVQD (reference sequence). The CDR3 covers 13 residues.

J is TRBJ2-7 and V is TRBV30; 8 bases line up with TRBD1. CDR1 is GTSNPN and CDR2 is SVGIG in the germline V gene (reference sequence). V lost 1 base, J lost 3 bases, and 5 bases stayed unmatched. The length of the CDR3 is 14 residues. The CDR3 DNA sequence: TGTGCCTGGAGTGGGGGACAGGATTACTACGAGCAGTACTTC. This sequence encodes CAWSGGQDYYEQYF.

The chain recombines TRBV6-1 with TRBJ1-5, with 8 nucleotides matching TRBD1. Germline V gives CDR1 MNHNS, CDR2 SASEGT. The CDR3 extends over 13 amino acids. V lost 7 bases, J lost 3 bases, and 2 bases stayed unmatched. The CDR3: CASMGQVNQPQHF. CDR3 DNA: TGTGCCAGCATGGGACAGGTCAATCAGCCCCAGCATTTT.

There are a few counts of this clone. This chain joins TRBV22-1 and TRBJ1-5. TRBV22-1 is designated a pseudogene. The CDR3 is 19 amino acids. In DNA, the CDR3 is TGTCCTGGGAGCGCACCCACCGGACGGGGACGCTTTAGCAATCAGCCCCAGCATTTT. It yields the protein CPGSAPTGRGRFSNQPQHF.

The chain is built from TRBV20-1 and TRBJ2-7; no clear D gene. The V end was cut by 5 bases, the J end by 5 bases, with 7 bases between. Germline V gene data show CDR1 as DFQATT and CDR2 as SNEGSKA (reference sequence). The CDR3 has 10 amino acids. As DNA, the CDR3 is TGCAGTGCTGGACGGGACGAGCAGTACTTC. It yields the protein CSAGRDEQYF.

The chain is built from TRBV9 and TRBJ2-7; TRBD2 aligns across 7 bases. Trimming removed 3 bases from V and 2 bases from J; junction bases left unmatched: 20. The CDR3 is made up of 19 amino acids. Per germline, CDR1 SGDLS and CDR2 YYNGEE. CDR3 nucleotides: TGTGCCAGCAGCGCGAAAGCGGGGTTCGTTAGAAAATTCCCCTACGAGCAGTACTTC. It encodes CASSAKAGFVRKFPYEQYF.

Here the CDR3 reads CASSEAWGSREKLFF. The CDR3 DNA is TGTGCCAGCAGTGAAGCGTGGGGATCGAGAGAAAAACTGTTTTTT. V gene TRBV6-1 combines with J gene TRBJ1-4; D ambiguous. V gave up 0 bases and J gave up 8 bases, with 13 bases separating them. CDR1 is MNHNS, CDR2 SASEGT, per germline. CDR3 length: 15 residues.

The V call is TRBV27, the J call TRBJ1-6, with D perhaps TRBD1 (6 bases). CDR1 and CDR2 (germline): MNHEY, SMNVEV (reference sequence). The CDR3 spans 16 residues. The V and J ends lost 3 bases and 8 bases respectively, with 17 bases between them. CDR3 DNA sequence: TGTGCCAGCAGTTTGTGGTTGACGGACAGACATTCACCCCTCCACTTT. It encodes CASSLWLTDRHSPLHF.

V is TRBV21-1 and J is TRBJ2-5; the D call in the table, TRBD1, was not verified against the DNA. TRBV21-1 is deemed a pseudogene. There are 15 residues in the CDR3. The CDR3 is CASSILWGREETQYF. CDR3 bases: TGTGCCAGCAGCATCCTTTGGGGGCGTGAAGAGACCCAGTACTTC.

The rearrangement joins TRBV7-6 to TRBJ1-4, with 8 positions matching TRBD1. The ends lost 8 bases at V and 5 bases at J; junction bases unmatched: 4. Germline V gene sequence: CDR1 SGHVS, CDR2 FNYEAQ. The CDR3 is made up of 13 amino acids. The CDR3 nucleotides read TGTGCCAGCCGCGGACAGGGAAATGAAAAACTGTTTTTT. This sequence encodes CASRGQGNEKLFF.

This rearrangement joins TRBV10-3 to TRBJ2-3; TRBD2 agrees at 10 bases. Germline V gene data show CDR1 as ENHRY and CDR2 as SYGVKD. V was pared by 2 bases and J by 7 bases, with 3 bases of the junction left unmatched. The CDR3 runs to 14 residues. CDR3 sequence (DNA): TGTGCCATCAGTGAGGGGACTAGCGTCAATACGCAGTATTTT. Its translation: CAISEGTSVNTQYF.

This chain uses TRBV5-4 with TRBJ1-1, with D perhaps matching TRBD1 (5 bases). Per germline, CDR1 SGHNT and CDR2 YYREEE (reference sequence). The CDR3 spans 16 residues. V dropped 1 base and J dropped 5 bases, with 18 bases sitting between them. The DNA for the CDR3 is TGTGCCAGCAGCTTGTCGACAATGCCCGGGGCGACTGAAGCTTTCTTT. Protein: CASSLSTMPGATEAFF. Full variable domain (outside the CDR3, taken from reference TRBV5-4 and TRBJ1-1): ETGVTQSPTHLIKTRGQQVTLRCSSQSGHNTVSWYQQALGQGPQFIFQYYREEENGRGNFPPRFSGLQFPNYSSELNVNALELDDSALYLCASSLSTMPGATEAFFGQGTRLTVV.

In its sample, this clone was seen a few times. The CDR3 sequence: CSASEYTF. The CDR3 nucleotides read TGCAGTGCTAGCGAGTACACCTTC. This chain connects TRBV20-1 to TRBJ1-2; D remains ambiguous. Trimming shortened V by 3 bases and J by 11 bases, and 4 bases separated the two germline ends. The germline V gene encodes CDR1 DFQATT and CDR2 SNEGSKA (reference sequence). The CDR3 consists of 8 residues.

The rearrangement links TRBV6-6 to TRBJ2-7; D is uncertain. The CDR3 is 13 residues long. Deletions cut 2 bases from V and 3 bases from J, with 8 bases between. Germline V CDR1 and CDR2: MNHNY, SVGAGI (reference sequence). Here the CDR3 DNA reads TGTGCCAGCAGTTACGGGCAGTACTACGAGCAGTACTTC. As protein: CASSYGQYYEQYF.

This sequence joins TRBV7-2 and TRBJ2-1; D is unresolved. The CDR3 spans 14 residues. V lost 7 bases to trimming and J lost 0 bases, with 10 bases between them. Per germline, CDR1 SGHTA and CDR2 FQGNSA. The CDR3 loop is CASTPGNSYNEQFF. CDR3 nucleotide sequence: TGTGCCAGCACGCCCGGTAACTCCTACAATGAGCAGTTCTTC.

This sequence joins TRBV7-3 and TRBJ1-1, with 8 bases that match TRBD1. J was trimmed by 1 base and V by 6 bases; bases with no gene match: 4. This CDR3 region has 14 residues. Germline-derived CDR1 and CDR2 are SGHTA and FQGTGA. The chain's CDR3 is CASSPGGRNTEAFF. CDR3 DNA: TGTGCCAGCAGTCCAGGGGGCCGGAACACTGAAGCTTTCTTT.

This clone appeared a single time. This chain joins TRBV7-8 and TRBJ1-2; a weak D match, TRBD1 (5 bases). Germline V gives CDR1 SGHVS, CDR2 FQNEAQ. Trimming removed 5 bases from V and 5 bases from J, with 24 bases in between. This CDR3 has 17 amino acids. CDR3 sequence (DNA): TGTGCCAGCAGCCACTTGGACGTCGGGACGGGCAATTATGGCTACACCTTC. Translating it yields CASSHLDVGTGNYGYTF.

CDR3 DNA sequence: TGCGCCAGCGCGCCGGGACAGGTATACGAGCAGTACTTC. Protein sequence: CASAPGQVYEQYF. The V gene is TRBV5-1, the J gene TRBJ2-7; 8 bases are shared with TRBD1. The CDR3 extends over 13 amino acids. Germline values: CDR1 SGHRS, CDR2 YFSETQ. V trimming: 7 bases; J trimming: 4 bases; junction bases outside the gene matches: 7.

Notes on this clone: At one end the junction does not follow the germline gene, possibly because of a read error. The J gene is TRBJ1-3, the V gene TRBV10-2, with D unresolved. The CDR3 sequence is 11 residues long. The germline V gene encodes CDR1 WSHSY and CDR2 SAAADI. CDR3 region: CASSEVGGFGF. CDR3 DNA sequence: TGCGCCAGCAGTGAGGTAGGAGGTTTTGGGTTT.

The CDR3 bases are TGTGCCAGCCACATCCGACAGGGACCCACCGGGGAGCTGTTTTTT. It is translated as CASHIRQGPTGELFF. The chain is built from TRBV19 and TRBJ1-3; 7 bases are shared with TRBD1. The J call may be wrong; the DNA end is better matched by TRBJ2-2. This CDR3 region has 15 residues. Germline values: CDR1 LNHDA, CDR2 SQIVND (reference sequence).

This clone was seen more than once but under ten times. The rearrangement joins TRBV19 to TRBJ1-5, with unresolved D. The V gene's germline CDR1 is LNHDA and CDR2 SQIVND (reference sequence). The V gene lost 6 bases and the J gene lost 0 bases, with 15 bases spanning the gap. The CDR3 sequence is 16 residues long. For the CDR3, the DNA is TGTGCCAGTAGCCGCACGGGCGGGGATAGCAATCAGCCCCAGCATTTT. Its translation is CASSRTGGDSNQPQHF.

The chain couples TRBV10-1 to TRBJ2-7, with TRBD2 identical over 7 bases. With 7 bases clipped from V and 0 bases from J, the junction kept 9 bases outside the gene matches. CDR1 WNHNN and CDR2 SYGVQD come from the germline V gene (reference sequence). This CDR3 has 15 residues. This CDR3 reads CASNPGGSRSYEQYF. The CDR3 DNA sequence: TGCGCCAGCAATCCCGGGGGGTCCCGCTCCTACGAGCAGTACTTC.